Shown below are 6 T cell receptor beta chains from a single sample sequenced in a study of blood T cell repertoires in COVID-19. Repertoires were generated with immunoSEQ multiplex PCR, while TCRdb's copy carries only in-frame clones and drops some. The data hold about 45,000 clones, with 83% observed a single time. The sample consisted of peripheral blood. These TCRs come from an elderly man in a cohort sampled during active COVID-19.

The chain couples TRBV19 to TRBJ1-6, with a tentative D call TRBD1 (5 bases). Germline V lookup: CDR1 LNHDA, CDR2 SQIVND (reference sequence). This CDR3 contains 13 residues. V was pared by 5 bases and J by 12 bases, with 14 bases between. CDR3 protein: CASSPRAGLPLHF. Here the CDR3 DNA reads TGTGCCAGTAGTCCCCGGGCGGGGCTACCCCTCCACTTT.

J is TRBJ1-3 and V is TRBV5-1; unclear D gene. V was cut by 1 base and J by 2 bases, with 10 bases left in between. Germline V CDR1 and CDR2: SGHRS, YFSETQ. This CDR3 has 15 residues. This chain's CDR3 is CASSLWPNPGNTIYF. The CDR3 DNA is TGCGCCAGCAGCTTGTGGCCAAACCCTGGAAACACCATATATTTT.

The V call is TRBV7-9, the J call TRBJ2-5, with 8 nucleotides matching TRBD2. This CDR3 region has 15 residues. J gave up 2 bases and V 3 bases, and 5 bases lay outside the gene matches. From germline, CDR1 is SEHNR and CDR2 FQNEAQ (reference sequence). The CDR3 reads CASSFGGARQETQYF. CDR3 coding DNA: TGTGCCAGCAGCTTCGGGGGGGCCCGACAAGAGACCCAGTACTTC.

The V call is TRBV9, the J call TRBJ1-3; D remains unclear. Trimming took off 0 bases at V and 3 bases at J, with 16 bases between the two ends. The CDR3 is 17 amino acids. Germline assignment: CDR1 SGDLS and CDR2 YYNGEE. In DNA, the CDR3 is TGTGCCAGCAGCGTAGAGGCGGGAGTGGGCAGTGGAAACACCATATATTTT. Translated, it gives CASSVEAGVGSGNTIYF.

This chain uses TRBV28 with TRBJ2-7; TRBD1 matches at 8 bases. CDR1 and CDR2 (germline): MDHEN, SYDVKM. The CDR3 contains 16 residues. Unmatched junction bases numbered 6, after V lost 2 bases and J lost 0 bases. DNA for the CDR3: TGTGCCAGCAGTTTACCCCGACAGGGGAGCTCCTACGAGCAGTACTTC. Translating gives CASSLPRQGSSYEQYF.

V gene TRBV2 combines with J gene TRBJ2-5; TRBD1 agrees at 8 bases. Germline V gene data show CDR1 as SNHLY and CDR2 as FYNNEI. This CDR3 has 16 amino acids. Trimming cost V 7 bases and J 4 bases; bases outside gene matches: 14. As DNA, the CDR3 is TGTGCCAGCATCCAAAGGGAACAGGGGGTTCTAGAGACCCAGTACTTC. Its translation: CASIQREQGVLETQYF.